Following are 23 T cell receptor beta chains from one sample sequenced in a study of T cells in Graves' hyperthyroidism and ophthalmopathy. From RNA transcripts, TCR beta CDR3 regions were amplified. In the first-round RT-PCR of the TCR CDR3, the HTBI primer set was used. TCRdb processed the multiplex PCR reads anew with MiXCR; each CDR3 protein has one entry. The sample records about 400,000 distinct CDR3 sequences, roughly 14% being singletons. Sequencing used blood. The receptors originated from a woman under 30 with Graves' hyperthyroidism.

This clonotype has ten or more counts. The J gene is TRBJ2-5, the V gene TRBV6-1, with 14 bases identical to TRBD2. The CDR3 has 17 residues. The germline CDR1 and CDR2 sequences are MNHNS and SASEGT. The ends lost 7 bases at V and 2 bases at J; junction bases unmatched: 9. The CDR3 sequence is CASIKGTSGSLQETQYF. CDR3 coding DNA: TGTGCCAGCATCAAAGGGACTAGCGGGAGTCTACAAGAGACCCAGTACTTC.

Regarding this clonotype: Sequence at one end of the junction differs from germline and may be a read error. V gene TRBV12-3 or TRBV12-4 combines with J gene TRBJ2-1, with TRBD1 as a possible D gene (7 bases). The CDR3 runs to 18 residues. The CDR3: CASSLAARRDRQRGEQFF. CDR3 coding DNA: TGTGCCAGCAGCTTAGCGGCGCGCAGGGACAGACAAAGGGGTGAGCAGTTCTTC.

This clonotype was counted at least ten times. J is TRBJ2-1 and V is TRBV2; tentative D call: TRBD1 (5 bases). This CDR3 is 13 amino acids long. The V end lost 1 base, the J end lost 9 bases, and 10 bases lay between the germline ends. Germline V gives CDR1 SNHLY, CDR2 FYNNEI. The CDR3 reads CASSEEGLGEQFF. The CDR3 region has the DNA TGTGCCAGCAGTGAAGAGGGGCTCGGTGAGCAGTTCTTC.

This clonotype was picked up many times. The V call is TRBV6-2 or TRBV6-3, the J call TRBJ2-3; 14 positions agree with TRBD2. The V and J ends lost 5 bases and 4 bases, in that order; junction bases with no gene match: 14. The CDR3 is made up of 19 amino acids. CDR1 is MNHEY, CDR2 SVGEGT, per germline. In DNA form, the CDR3 reads TGTGCCAGCAGTGAGGACGGACTAGCGGGAGGAGCCCGCCCAGATACGCAGTATTTT. Translating gives CASSEDGLAGGARPDTQYF.

This sequence joins TRBV3-1 and TRBJ2-6, with 9 bases aligning to TRBD2. V lost 4 bases, J lost 0 bases, and 7 bases stayed unmatched. Per germline, CDR1 LGHDT and CDR2 YNNKEL (reference sequence). This CDR3 region has 18 residues. The CDR3 DNA reads TGTGCCAGCAGCCCTAAGACTAGCGGAGTCTCTGGGGCCAACGTCCTGACTTTC. As protein: CASSPKTSGVSGANVLTF.

This clonotype was counted ten times or more. The chain has TRBV7-2 and TRBJ1-2; D remains unclear. Trimming left V 2 bases short and J 5 bases short, with 12 bases between. Looked up from germline, CDR1 is SGHTA and CDR2 is FQGNSA. The CDR3 spans 14 residues. This CDR3 reads CASSLMPGLYGYTF. Written as DNA, the CDR3 is TGTGCCAGCAGCTTAATGCCTGGCCTTTATGGCTACACCTTC.

This clonotype was detected many times. This chain uses TRBV12-3 or TRBV12-4 with TRBJ1-2, with 7 bases matching TRBD1. The CDR3 extends over 16 amino acids. Trimming took 6 bases from V and 7 from J; bases not matched to a gene: 17. The CDR3 DNA reads TGTGCCAGCAGACTTAGTACCTCGGACAGGCAGGCTGGCTACACCTTC. Translating it yields CASRLSTSDRQAGYTF.

This clonotype was picked up one time. DNA of the CDR3: TGTGCCAGCAGTTACGTGGGTAGCGGGAGACGTCCTGAGCAGTTCTTC. This gives the protein CASSYVGSGRRPEQFF. J is TRBJ2-1 and V is TRBV6-5; TRBD2 aligns across 9 bases. The CDR3 has 16 amino acids. Germline lookup yields CDR1 MNHEY and CDR2 SVGAGI. V shed 2 bases, J shed 9 bases, and the junction held 11 bases outside the gene matches.

The chain uses TRBV19 and TRBJ2-3; TRBD1 aligns across 11 bases. CDR3 size: 14 residues. Per the germline V gene, CDR1 is LNHDA and CDR2 is SQIVND (reference sequence). Germline trimming cut 10 bases from V and 5 bases from J; bases unmatched to any gene: 8. CDR3 in DNA: TGTGCCATAGCACCGGGACAGGGGGAAGATACGCAGTATTTT. This gives the protein CAIAPGQGEDTQYF.

The chain uses TRBV20-1 and TRBJ1-3; the D is unclear. Germline V gene sequence: CDR1 DFQATT, CDR2 SNEGSKA (reference sequence). V lost 0 bases and J 4 bases, leaving 16 bases between the germline ends. The CDR3 runs to 16 residues. CDR3 DNA: TGCAGTGCTAGAGATCTCGAACGGGCAGGAGGAAACACCATATATTTT. Translating it yields CSARDLERAGGNTIYF.

This clonotype showed up many times. This chain joins TRBV12-3 or TRBV12-4 and TRBJ2-7; D is ambiguous. The CDR3 extends over 14 amino acids. V lost 6 bases to trimming and J lost 6 bases, with 18 bases between them. CDR3 in amino acids: CASSVHIPNSEQYF. As DNA, the CDR3 is TGTGCCAGCAGCGTTCATATTCCTAACAGCGAGCAGTACTTC.

This clonotype came up many times. The chain joins TRBV5-1 to TRBJ2-2; a possible D gene is TRBD2 (6 bases). This CDR3 is 19 amino acids long. Trimming pared 3 bases from V and 4 bases from J, leaving 25 bases between. Germline CDR1 SGHRS, CDR2 YFSETQ. The CDR3 DNA reads TGCGCCAGCAGCTCATTCGCTGTGTATCCAGGCGGGGCCACCGGGGAGCTGTTTTTT. This codes for CASSSFAVYPGGATGELFF.

In this sample, this clonotype turned up a few times. The chain couples TRBV7-9 to TRBJ2-1; 9 bases match TRBD2. V lost 5 bases and J lost 0; bases outside the gene matches: 14. In germline, CDR1 is SEHNR, CDR2 FQNEAQ (reference sequence). The CDR3 has 19 amino acids. CDR3 loop: CASSDLAGQTDYSYNEQFF. The DNA for the CDR3 is TGTGCCAGCAGCGATCTAGCGGGACAAACCGATTACTCCTACAATGAGCAGTTCTTC.

This clonotype has only a few counts. This chain connects TRBV9 to TRBJ2-2; D might be TRBD2 (6 bases). This CDR3 is 14 amino acids long. Germline V lookup: CDR1 SGDLS, CDR2 YYNGEE. V lost 0 bases and J lost 7, with 10 bases in between. Here the CDR3 reads CASSVAGAVGELFF. CDR3 in DNA: TGTGCCAGCAGCGTAGCGGGAGCGGTCGGGGAGCTGTTTTTT. Full variable domain (rest looked up from reference TRBV9 and TRBJ2-2): DSGVTQTPKHLITATGQRVTLRCSPRSGDLSVYWYQQSLDQGLQFLIQYYNGEERAKGNILERFSAQQFPDLHSELNLSSLELGDSALYFCASSVAGAVGELFFGEGSRLTVL.

This clonotype was found many times. The V gene is TRBV28, the J gene TRBJ1-6, with no clear D. V lost 2 bases and J lost 6, with 11 bases in between. Germline V lookup: CDR1 MDHEN, CDR2 SYDVKM. CDR3 length: 15 amino acids. CDR3: CASSLVGVSNSPLHF. As DNA, the CDR3 is TGTGCCAGCAGTTTAGTCGGGGTGTCTAATTCACCCCTCCACTTT.

This clonotype occurred many times. The chain uses TRBV19 and TRBJ1-2, with D possibly TRBD1 on 5 matching bases. The CDR3 has 15 residues. Per the germline V gene, CDR1 is LNHDA and CDR2 is SQIVND (reference sequence). Deletions cut 4 bases from V and 3 bases from J, with 15 bases between. The CDR3 sequence: CASSNHQDRDYGYTF. The CDR3 DNA reads as TGTGCCAGTAGTAACCACCAAGACAGAGACTATGGCTACACCTTC.

This clonotype was detected many times. The chain has TRBV7-2 and TRBJ1-3; D not certain. This CDR3 spans 15 amino acids. Trimming removed 1 base at V and 2 bases at J, with 9 bases between. Looked up from germline, CDR1 is SGHTA and CDR2 is FQGNSA. Here the CDR3 reads CASSLDGVPGNTIYF. Here the CDR3 DNA reads TGTGCCAGCAGCTTAGACGGGGTTCCTGGAAACACCATATATTTT.

This clonotype was counted ten times or more. The CDR3 sequence: CASSQAGTGDGEQYF. For the CDR3, the DNA is TGTGCCAGCAGCCAAGCCGGGACAGGGGATGGCGAGCAGTACTTC. The V and J genes are TRBV3-1 and TRBJ2-7; 10 bases line up with TRBD1. The V and J ends lost 1 base and 6 bases, in that order; junction bases with no gene match: 6. The CDR3 totals 15 residues. Germline V gene sequence: CDR1 LGHDT, CDR2 YNNKEL (reference sequence).

At least ten counts were recorded for this clonotype. The chain joins TRBV27 to TRBJ2-1; 9 bases match TRBD1. Germline CDR1 is MNHEY and CDR2 is SMNVEV (reference sequence). Unmatched junction bases numbered 10, after V lost 6 bases and J lost 1 base. The CDR3 has 17 residues. CDR3 bases: TGTGCCAGCAGAGGAACAGGGGGCCTGGGGTCCTACAATGAGCAGTTCTTC. Protein sequence: CASRGTGGLGSYNEQFF.

This clonotype was seen many times. This chain uses TRBV15 with TRBJ1-6; TRBD1 might be the D (5 bases). Trimming pared 8 bases from V and 6 bases from J, leaving 14 bases between. Germline values: CDR1 LNHNV, CDR2 YYDKDF (reference sequence). This CDR3 has 14 amino acids. CDR3 sequence: CATQVGEINSPLHF. DNA of the CDR3: TGTGCCACCCAGGTGGGGGAGATTAATTCACCCCTCCACTTT.

V usage is TRBV4-1 and J usage is TRBJ2-2; 9 bases line up with TRBD1. Germline V lookup: CDR1 MGHRA, CDR2 YSYEKL. V gave up 6 bases and J gave up 7 bases; unmatched junction bases: 12. This CDR3 is built from 16 residues. The CDR3 DNA is TGCGCCAGCAGGTCGGGGAACAGGGGGCCTATCGGGGAGCTGTTTTTT. This codes for CASRSGNRGPIGELFF.

Many counts were recorded for this clonotype. One end of the junction fails to match germline, which may point to a read error. The chain links TRBV12-3 or TRBV12-4 to TRBJ2-1, with 11 bases that match TRBD2. The CDR3 covers 15 residues. This CDR3 is CASSVAGGNYNEQFF. CDR3 bases: TGTGCCAGCAGTGTAGCGGGAGGGAACTACAATGAGCAGTTCTTC.

Ten or more counts support this clonotype. V gene TRBV5-6 combines with J gene TRBJ1-2, with D maybe TRBD1 (6 bases). The germline V and J ends were trimmed by 3 bases and 2 bases, with 11 bases remaining between them. The CDR3 is made up of 14 amino acids. Germline V CDR1 and CDR2: SGHDT, YYEEEE. CDR3: CASSSEGGNYGYTF. The CDR3 region has the DNA TGTGCCAGCAGCTCAGAGGGGGGCAACTATGGCTACACCTTC.